Listed below are T cell receptor beta chains from one sample, sequenced in a study of blood T cells in healthy people across ages. TCRdb ran MiXCR on the 5' RACE reads and lists one entry per CDR3 protein. Seen here are about 580,000 distinct CDR3 sequences, roughly 43% observed once, and the top ten hold around 23%. The specimen sequenced was blood. Receptors were obtained from a man older than 75 in good health. CDR3s include the opening cysteine and the closing phenylalanine or tryptophan. D genes are given only for firm matches. Rows may omit the clone size; those that give it use once, few, many or a size class.

V	size	J	D	DNA	CDR3
TRBV20-1	.	TRBJ2-5	TRBD2	TGCAGTGCTCCGGGACTAGCGAGACGCCAAGAGACCCAGTACTTC	CSAPGLARRQETQYF
TRBV7-6	.	TRBJ2-5	.	TGTGCCAGCAGCCCGGGACTTCTGGGGGAGACCCAGTACTTC	CASSPGLLGETQYF
TRBV5-1	few	TRBJ1-2	.	TGCGCCAGCAGCTTGGTAACAGGGACGGATGGCTACACCTTC	CASSLVTGTDGYTF
TRBV20-1	few	TRBJ1-2	.	TGCAGTGCTAGAGATCCCCGCGGGGGAGCCTATGGCTACACCTTC	CSARDPRGGAYGYTF
TRBV25-1	.	TRBJ1-6	.	TGTGCCAGCAGTGAATCCGACCAGCCCTTTTCACCCCTCCACTTT	CASSESDQPFSPLHF
TRBV7-3	.	TRBJ2-7	TRBD2	TGTGCCAGCAGCTTGGGAGGGAACTACGAGCAGTACTTC	CASSLGGNYEQYF
TRBV29-1	.	TRBJ2-5	.	TGCAGCGCCTTGGTAGAGACCCAGTACTTC	CSALVETQYF
TRBV7-2	few	TRBJ2-1	TRBD1	TGTGCCAGCAGCTTATCTTCAGGGGGAGCCTACAATGAGCAGTTCTTC	CASSLSSGGAYNEQFF
TRBV20-1	.	TRBJ2-1	.	TGCAGTGCTAGAGAGCCCCCTTCTTCCTACAATGAGCAGTTCTTC	CSAREPPSSYNEQFF
TRBV12-3/TRBV12-4	few	TRBJ2-7	.	TGTGCCAGCAGTCCGAGGACCTACGGAGCCTACGAGCAGTACTTC	CASSPRTYGAYEQYF
TRBV7-2	.	TRBJ2-1	.	TGTGCCAGCAGCTTAGGGGGAGGAGGCGGCGAGCAGTTCTTC	CASSLGGGGGEQFF
TRBV5-1	few	TRBJ2-5	.	TGCGCCAGCAGCTTGGGGTTCACGGGATCTGGAGAGACCCAGTACTTC	CASSLGFTGSGETQYF